The 15 T cell receptor beta chains given below trace back to one sample, sequenced in a study of technical replicates of blood from several donors. The assay was immunoSEQ multiplex PCR, and TCRdb's table has in-frame clones only and misses some. The table has approximately 100,000 clones, approximately 96% seen once; the top ten hold 0.21%. The sequenced material came from T cells isolated from PBMCs. Receptors were obtained from a human donor in good health.

J is TRBJ1-6 and V is TRBV10-1, with 8 bases matching TRBD1. This CDR3 has 15 amino acids. Trimming took 2 bases from V and 7 from J; bases not matched to a gene: 4. Germline values: CDR1 WNHNN, CDR2 SYGVQD (reference sequence). CDR3: CASSEGQGGNSPLHF. In DNA, the CDR3 is TGCGCCAGCAGTGAGGGACAGGGAGGGAATTCACCCCTCCACTTT.

This clone has only one observation. The J gene is TRBJ2-1, the V gene TRBV5-1; D ambiguous. The CDR3 totals 15 residues. Germline CDR1 SGHRS, CDR2 YFSETQ. Trimming took off 1 base at V and 1 base at J, with 9 bases between the two ends. CDR3 amino acids: CASSLQKTSYNEQFF. The CDR3 DNA is TGCGCCAGCAGCTTGCAGAAGACTTCCTACAATGAGCAGTTCTTC.

The rearrangement uses TRBV7-2 and TRBJ2-7, with 13 bases fitting TRBD2. Germline values: CDR1 SGHTA, CDR2 FQGNSA. This CDR3 spans 15 amino acids. Trimming removed 6 bases from V and 3 bases from J; junction bases left unmatched: 5. The CDR3 DNA reads TGTGCCAGCAGTAGGACTAGCGGGAGCCTCTACGAGCAGTACTTC. Translated: CASSRTSGSLYEQYF.

This clone was detected only once. V usage is TRBV6-6 and J usage is TRBJ1-4; perhaps TRBD1 as D (5 bases). Trimming took 0 bases from V and 8 from J, leaving 10 bases between them. The V gene's germline CDR1 is MNHNY and CDR2 SVGAGI (reference sequence). CDR3 length: 14 residues. Here the CDR3 DNA reads TGTGCCAGCAGTTACTCGCCGGGGGGGGAAAAACTGTTTTTT. Residues: CASSYSPGGEKLFF.

V usage is TRBV6-5 and J usage is TRBJ1-4, with D possibly matching TRBD1 (5 bases). The V and J ends lost 6 bases and 6 bases respectively, with 20 bases between them. CDR3 size: 16 residues. Germline V gives CDR1 MNHEY, CDR2 SVGAGI. CDR3 region: CASRYGWGLADEKLFF. CDR3 bases: TGTGCCAGCAGGTACGGCTGGGGACTAGCGGATGAAAAACTGTTTTTT.

The chain uses TRBV30 and TRBJ2-3; no definite D call. Germline loops: CDR1 GTSNPN, CDR2 SVGIG (reference sequence). The CDR3 sequence is 14 residues long. Trimming left V 0 bases short and J 0 bases short, with 7 bases between. CDR3 sequence (DNA): TGTGCCTGGAGTGTTGGCGGTAGCACAGATACGCAGTATTTT. Translated: CAWSVGGSTDTQYF.

This rearrangement joins TRBV7-9 to TRBJ2-3, with 12 nucleotides matching TRBD2. The V gene end was trimmed by 7 bases and the J gene end by 5 bases; junction bases not matched to a gene: 16. Germline values: CDR1 SEHNR, CDR2 FQNEAQ (reference sequence). The CDR3 has 18 amino acids. CDR3 nucleotides: TGTGCCAGCACCGCACCGGTGTCTAGCGGGGGGGTAGTAGATACGCAGTATTTT. Translated, it gives CASTAPVSSGGVVDTQYF.

The rearrangement joins TRBV9 to TRBJ2-1; TRBD2 is a possible D gene (6 bases). The CDR3 is 17 amino acids. V shed 3 bases and J shed 0 bases, with 16 bases lying between them. Germline lookup yields CDR1 SGDLS and CDR2 YYNGEE. The CDR3 nucleotides are TGTGCCAGCAGCGGGGTTGGGCGGGGAAGCTCCTACAATGAGCAGTTCTTC. It specifies CASSGVGRGSSYNEQFF. The full variable domain, in which reference TRBV9 and TRBJ2-1 provide the parts outside the CDR3, is DSGVTQTPKHLITATGQRVTLRCSPRSGDLSVYWYQQSLDQGLQFLIQYYNGEERAKGNILERFSAQQFPDLHSELNLSSLELGDSALYFCASSGVGRGSSYNEQFFGPGTRLTVL.

V is TRBV19 and J is TRBJ2-6; TRBD1 matches 8 bases. The CDR3 covers 19 residues. V was clipped by 3 bases and J by 0 bases; unmatched bases: 10. In germline, CDR1 is LNHDA, CDR2 SQIVND (reference sequence). The CDR3 loop reads CASSMLGDRPSSGANVLTF. As DNA, the CDR3 is TGTGCCAGTAGTATGCTGGGGGACAGGCCCAGCTCTGGGGCCAACGTCCTGACTTTC.

This clone was counted once. The V call is TRBV7-9, the J call TRBJ2-7; D might be TRBD2 (5 bases). Looked up from germline, CDR1 is SEHNR and CDR2 is FQNEAQ (reference sequence). This CDR3 spans 16 amino acids. Trimming cost V 4 bases and J 6 bases, with 22 bases left between them. The DNA of the CDR3 is TGTGCCAGCAGCTCGACCTCGGGAAACCTCTTTTCCGAGCAGTACTTC. It specifies CASSSTSGNLFSEQYF.

The rearrangement uses TRBV9 and TRBJ2-2; 10 bases are shared with TRBD2. V lost 3 bases and J lost 4; bases outside the gene matches: 3. CDR3 length: 15 residues. CDR1 is SGDLS, CDR2 YYNGEE, per germline. The CDR3 is CASSERGGSTGELFF. As DNA, the CDR3 is TGTGCCAGCAGCGAGCGGGGGGGCTCCACCGGGGAGCTGTTTTTT. Combining the CDR3 with reference TRBV9 and TRBJ2-2 gives the whole variable domain DSGVTQTPKHLITATGQRVTLRCSPRSGDLSVYWYQQSLDQGLQFLIQYYNGEERAKGNILERFSAQQFPDLHSELNLSSLELGDSALYFCASSERGGSTGELFFGEGSRLTVL.

This rearrangement joins TRBV25-1 to TRBJ1-4; 9 bases are a match to TRBD1. The junction had 6 bases not matched to a gene; V was cut back by 6 bases and J by 7 bases. CDR1 is MGHDK, CDR2 SYGVNS, per germline. The CDR3 covers 14 residues. The CDR3 nucleotides read TGTGCCAGCAGCTCCCCGACAGGGGGTGAAAAACTGTTTTTT. Its protein is CASSSPTGGEKLFF.

The gene calls are TRBV27 and TRBJ1-2; no clear D. V was cut by 3 bases and J by 4 bases, with 15 bases left in between. This CDR3 has 15 residues. From germline, CDR1 is MNHEY and CDR2 SMNVEV (reference sequence). CDR3 amino acids: CASSLSGYRPYGYTF. The CDR3 DNA follows: TGTGCCAGCAGTTTGTCCGGTTACAGACCCTATGGCTACACCTTC.

J is TRBJ2-7 and V is TRBV11-1, with 9 bases lining up with TRBD2. Trimming removed 5 bases from V and 4 bases from J; junction bases left unmatched: 9. From germline, CDR1 is SGHAT and CDR2 FQDESV (reference sequence). This CDR3 contains 15 residues. Here the CDR3 DNA reads TGTGCCAGCAGCCAACGATTAGCGGGGGAATACGAGCAGTACTTC. It encodes CASSQRLAGEYEQYF. The full variable domain, with the rest looked up from reference TRBV11-1 and TRBJ2-7, is EAEVAQSPRYKITEKSQAVAFWCDPISGHATLYWYRQILGQGPELLVQFQDESVVDDSQLPKDRFSAERLKGVDSTLKIQPAELGDSAMYLCASSQRLAGEYEQYFGPGTRLTVT.

The chain carries TRBV6-5 and TRBJ2-7, with D maybe TRBD1 (5 bases). The CDR3 is 15 residues long. Trimming removed 7 bases from V and 0 bases from J, with 16 bases in between. CDR1 is MNHEY and CDR2 is SVGAGI in the germline V gene. The CDR3, as DNA: TGTGCCAGCACCCGAGTGGGGCGGAGCTCCTACGAGCAGTACTTC. The encoded protein is CASTRVGRSSYEQYF.